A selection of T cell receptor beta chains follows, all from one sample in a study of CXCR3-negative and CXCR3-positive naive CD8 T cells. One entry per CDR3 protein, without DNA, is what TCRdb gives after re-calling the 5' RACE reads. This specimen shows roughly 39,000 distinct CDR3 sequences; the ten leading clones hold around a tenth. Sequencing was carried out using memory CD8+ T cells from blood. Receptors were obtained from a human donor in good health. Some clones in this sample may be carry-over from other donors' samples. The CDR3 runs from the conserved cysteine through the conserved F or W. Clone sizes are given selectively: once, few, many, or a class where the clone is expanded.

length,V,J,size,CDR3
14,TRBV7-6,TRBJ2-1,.,CASRTRDTYNEQFF
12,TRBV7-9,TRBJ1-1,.,CANTLMNTEAFF
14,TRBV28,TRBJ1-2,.,CASSPSGTNYGYTF
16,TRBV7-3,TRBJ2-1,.,CASSFSGGEPYNEQFF
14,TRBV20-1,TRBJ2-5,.,CSARDEDWGETQYF
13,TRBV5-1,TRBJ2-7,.,CASSLSGYYEQYF
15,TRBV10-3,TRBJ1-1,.,CAISHPMTGDSEAFF
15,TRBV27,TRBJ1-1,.,CASSPEVGMNTEAFF
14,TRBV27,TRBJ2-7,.,CASSPEGQEYEQYF
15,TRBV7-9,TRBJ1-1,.,CASSLQEPSNTEAFF
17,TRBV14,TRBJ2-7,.,CASSQVGFGRALYEQYF
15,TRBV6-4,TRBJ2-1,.,CASSEAGSSYNEQFF
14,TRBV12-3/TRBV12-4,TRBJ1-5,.,CASSLGGSNQPQHF
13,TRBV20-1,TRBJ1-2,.,CSARDMAHYGYTF
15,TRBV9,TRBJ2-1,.,CASSSQDREPNEQFF
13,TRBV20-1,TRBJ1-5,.,CSANDRENQPQHF
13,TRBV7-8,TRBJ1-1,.,CASRGGENTEAFF
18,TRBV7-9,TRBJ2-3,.,CASSLRGGGLISTDTQYF
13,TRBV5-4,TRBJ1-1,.,CASSLGGRGEAFF
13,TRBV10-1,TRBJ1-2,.,CASGTGYYYGYTF
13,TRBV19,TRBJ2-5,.,CASSLQGGETQYF
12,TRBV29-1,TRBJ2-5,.,CSVERGGETQYF
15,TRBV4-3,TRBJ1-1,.,CASSQGREGGTEAFF
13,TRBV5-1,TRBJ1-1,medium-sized,CASTGRSNTEAFF
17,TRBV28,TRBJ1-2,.,CASSPPAGGQTRYGYTF
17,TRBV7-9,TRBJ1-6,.,CASSLDRPQGAGSPLHF
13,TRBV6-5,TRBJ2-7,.,CASGKGEAHEQYF
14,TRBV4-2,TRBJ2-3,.,CASGFAGARDTQYF
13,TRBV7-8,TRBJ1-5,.,CASSSSGIQPQHF
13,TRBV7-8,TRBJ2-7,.,CASSLEGGGEQYF
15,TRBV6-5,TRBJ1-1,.,CASSYSRSGVTEAFF
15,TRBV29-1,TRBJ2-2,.,CSVETGWTNTGELFF
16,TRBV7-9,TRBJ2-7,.,CASSSPISGVLYEQYF
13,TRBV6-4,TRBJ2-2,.,CASSDGNTGELFF
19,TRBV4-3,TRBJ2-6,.,CASSQEPRGYSSGANVLTF
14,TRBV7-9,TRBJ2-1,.,CASRSGGGYNEQFF
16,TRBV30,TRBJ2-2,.,CAWSPTNRANTGELFF
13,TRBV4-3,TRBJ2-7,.,CASSQDRGYEQYF
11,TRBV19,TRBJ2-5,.,CASSLGETQYF
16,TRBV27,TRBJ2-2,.,CASSSVGGANTGELFF
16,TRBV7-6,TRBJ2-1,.,CASSRVPGGVDDEQFF
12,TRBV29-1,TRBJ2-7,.,CSVEISSYEQYF